Listed below are T cell receptor beta chains from one sample, sequenced in a study of CD8 T cells in ankylosing spondylitis. In TCRdb, the 5' RACE reads were re-called with MiXCR into one record per CDR3 protein. The top ten hold about 19% of the sample, which has 200,000 to 250,000 distinct CDR3 sequences, over 9.5% seen once. The specimen was blood, either unsorted or a sorted T cell fraction (not recorded which). All receptors derive from a male donor with ankylosing spondylitis or in good health (not recorded which). Both conserved end residues are part of each CDR3. The D gene is left open where the match is weak. For some rows the clone size is stated as once, few or many, or as a class when expanded; others skip it.

clone_size	v_call	j_call	cdr3_length	d_call	cdr3_nt	cdr3_aa
many	TRBV7-2	TRBJ1-4	14	TRBD1	TGTGCCAGCAGCTCGGGACAGGATAATGAAAAACTGTTTTTT	CASSSGQDNEKLFF
few	TRBV20-1	TRBJ2-3	12	.	TGCAGTGCGCTAGCCCACACAGATACGCAGTATTTT	CSALAHTDTQYF
many	TRBV5-1	TRBJ2-5	13	.	TGCGCCAGCAGCCCACTGAGTAAAGAGACCCAGTACTTC	CASSPLSKETQYF
many	TRBV7-9	TRBJ2-2	15	.	TGTGCCAGCAGCCGCAGGGATTCGCGGACCGGGGAGCTGTTTTTT	CASSRRDSRTGELFF
.	TRBV28	TRBJ1-5	17	TRBD1	TGTGCCAGCAGTACGGAGGACAGGGGATTTAGGAATCAGCCCCAGCATTTT	CASSTEDRGFRNQPQHF
.	TRBV20-1	TRBJ1-2	16	.	TGCAGTGCTAACTCATTGGCTGAGGGAAGGTACCTTGGCTACACCTTC	CSANSLAEGRYLGYTF
many	TRBV24-1	TRBJ2-2	18	TRBD1	TGTGCCACCAGTTTGGGACAGGGTGCCACGCTAAACACCGGGGAGCTGTTTTTT	CATSLGQGATLNTGELFF
few	TRBV6-1	TRBJ2-2	15	.	TGTGCCAGCAGTGAAGCGCTTCCGAACACCGGGGAGCTGTTTTTT	CASSEALPNTGELFF
.	TRBV10-3	TRBJ2-2	16	.	TGTGCCATCAGTGGTACGGGTAGTCTGGGCACCGGGGAGCTGTTTTTT	CAISGTGSLGTGELFF
many	TRBV6-1	TRBJ2-6	17	TRBD1	TGTGCCAGCACCCGGGACAGCCAAGCTCCTGGGGCCAACGTCCTGACTTTC	CASTRDSQAPGANVLTF
many	TRBV20-1	TRBJ2-3	14	.	TGCAGTGCTAGAGATCGGGGGAGCACAGATACGCAGTATTTT	CSARDRGSTDTQYF
.	TRBV20-1	TRBJ1-2	13	.	TGCAGTGCTAGAAGGGACCCTAACTATGGCTACACCTTC	CSARRDPNYGYTF
.	TRBV5-1	TRBJ2-7	14	TRBD1	TGCGCCAGCAGCTTAGGACAGGCTACGGGCGAGCAGTACTTC	CASSLGQATGEQYF
many	TRBV12-3/TRBV12-4	TRBJ2-4	16	TRBD2	TGTGCCAGCAGTTGGCCTAGCGGGGGGGCGGAAAACATTCAGTACTTC	CASSWPSGGAENIQYF
.	TRBV5-1	TRBJ1-2	15	.	TGCGCCAGCAGCTTGTTTCAGGGGACGGAATATGGCTACACCTTC	CASSLFQGTEYGYTF
.	TRBV20-1	TRBJ2-5	16	.	TGCAGTGCTAGAGATCTGGGTAGCCGTATCCAAGAGACCCAGTACTTC	CSARDLGSRIQETQYF
few	TRBV18	TRBJ2-3	18	.	TGTGCCAGCTCCCACCAAGGCGTCCTGGCGGGGGCTCCAGATACGCAGTATTTT	CASSHQGVLAGAPDTQYF
.	TRBV20-1	TRBJ1-5	14	.	TGCAGTGCTAGAGTGAGGGGGTCTACACAGCCCCAGCATTTT	CSARVRGSTQPQHF
many	TRBV7-8	TRBJ1-5	15	.	TGTGCCAGCAGCTCGAACCTACAGGGCTCTGGGCCCCAGCATTTT	CASSSNLQGSGPQHF
.	TRBV7-2	TRBJ2-5	15	TRBD2	TGTGCCAGCAGCCCCAGCGGGGGGGTCTTTGAGACCCAGTACTTC	CASSPSGGVFETQYF
many	TRBV6-6	TRBJ2-7	12	.	TGTGCCAGCAGTAGGAGGAACGACGAGCAGTACTTC	CASSRRNDEQYF
few	TRBV7-3	TRBJ2-5	13	.	TGTGCCAGCAGCACCCTCCACGGGGAGACCCAGTACTTC	CASSTLHGETQYF
.	TRBV6-5	TRBJ1-2	13	.	TGTGCCAGCAGTTATCGGCAGGGTTATGGCTACACCTTC	CASSYRQGYGYTF
many	TRBV15	TRBJ2-3	20	TRBD1	TGTGCCACCAGCAGAGATATCGTTACCGGGACAGGGGGCCTAACAGATACGCAGTATTTT	CATSRDIVTGTGGLTDTQYF
.	TRBV10-3	TRBJ2-3	19	TRBD1	TGTGCCATCAGTCAGGCCCCCCGGGACAGGGGTCGTACCACAGATACGCAGTATTTT	CAISQAPRDRGRTTDTQYF
.	TRBV12-3/TRBV12-4	TRBJ2-2	13	.	TGTGCCAGCAGCCAGTCGGCCACCGGGGAGCTGTTTTTT	CASSQSATGELFF
.	TRBV7-8	TRBJ2-3	16	TRBD2	TGTGCCAGCAGCTTAGTTCGCGGCGGGGGGGCCGGTACGCAGTATTTT	CASSLVRGGGAGTQYF
many	TRBV7-2	TRBJ2-5	14	.	TGTGCCAGCAGCCCTGGTGGTATCCAAGAGACCCAGTACTTC	CASSPGGIQETQYF
many	TRBV7-9	TRBJ2-1	15	TRBD2	TGTGCCAGCAGTGAGCTAGCGGGGATTTACAATGAGCAGTTCTTC	CASSELAGIYNEQFF
many	TRBV9	TRBJ1-2	12	.	TGTGCCAGCAGCTCGGTCGGCTATGGCTACACCTTC	CASSSVGYGYTF
.	TRBV7-3	TRBJ2-3	15	.	TGTGCCAGCAGCTTAACCAGTGACCTTGTGGATACGCAGTATTTT	CASSLTSDLVDTQYF
few	TRBV30	TRBJ2-7	13	TRBD1	TGTGCCTGGAGAACCGGGACAGGTTACGAGCAGTACTTC	CAWRTGTGYEQYF
many	TRBV27	TRBJ2-7	14	.	TGTGCCAGCAGGCCCGCCCAGACAGACTACGAGCAGTACTTC	CASRPAQTDYEQYF
many	TRBV10-3	TRBJ2-1	18	.	TGTGCCATCAGCGGCGACGTTTCGGGAACGAGCTCCTACAATGAGCAGTTCTTC	CAISGDVSGTSSYNEQFF
.	TRBV6-9	TRBJ1-3	23	.	TGTGCCAGCAGTTATCTCCCCAGTCTCCCCCGTTTAGTCTCCGGGACTCGCCGGCACACCATATATTTT	CASSYLPSLPRLVSGTRRHTIYF
many	TRBV5-1	TRBJ1-4	16	TRBD1	TGCGCCAGCAGCCCCGCTCCGGGACAGACTAATGAAAAACTGTTTTTT	CASSPAPGQTNEKLFF
.	TRBV3-1	TRBJ2-3	14	.	TGTGCCAGCAGCCACCCCGAACCGTCGGATACGCAGTATTTT	CASSHPEPSDTQYF
.	TRBV28	TRBJ1-2	17	.	TGTGCCAGCACCTACCCAGGGGTAGTAGGGGCTAACTATGGCTACACCTTC	CASTYPGVVGANYGYTF
many	TRBV5-1	TRBJ2-2	14	.	TGCGCCAGCAGCGCTAATACAGGGACCGGGGAGCTGTTTTTT	CASSANTGTGELFF
many	TRBV20-1	TRBJ1-5	13	.	TGCAGTGCTAGGTCAGGACTCGAGACGCCCCAGCATTTT	CSARSGLETPQHF